These 15 T cell receptor beta chains were all obtained from the same sample, sequenced in a study of graft-versus-host responses after intestinal transplantation (dated by TCRdb to 2020 to 2022). These receptors are not linked to any known antigen. Taken with the paper, the label for time point translates to: cells obtained before transplantation from donor or recipient. The method behind the library was the immunoSEQ multiplex PCR assay. TCRdb holds this immuneACCESS table with in-frame rearrangements only. Some clones are missing; in checked studies, unresolved V genes explain under half, and the rest has no known cause. The sample profile shows roughly 99,000 clones; roughly 92% of them were found once. About 0.062% of the sample comes from the top ten. Sequenced here: unstimulated CD8+ T cells sorted from spleen or lymph node cells, sampled before transplant. These receptors were obtained from a human donor who was the organ donor for an intestinal transplant.

In DNA, the CDR3 is TGTGCCAGCCCGGAATCGGGAAAAGAAAAACTGTTTTTT. Its translation: CASPESGKEKLFF. The chain combines TRBV18 with TRBJ1-4; D remains unclear. The germline V gene encodes CDR1 KGHSH and CDR2 LQKENI. The CDR3 covers 13 residues. V was shortened by 8 bases and J by 8 bases, with 15 bases between the two germline ends.

The chain has TRBV28 and TRBJ2-7; the D is unclear. The V end lost 6 bases, the J end lost 0 bases, and 9 bases lay between the germline ends. There are 13 residues in the CDR3. From germline, CDR1 is MDHEN and CDR2 SYDVKM. CDR3 sequence (DNA): TGTGCCAGCAGCCCCACGGGCTCCTACGAGCAGTACTTC. Amino acid sequence: CASSPTGSYEQYF. Complete variable domain (other parts from reference TRBV28 and TRBJ2-7): DVKVTQSSRYLVKRTGEKVFLECVQDMDHENMFWYRQDPGLGLRLIYFSYDVKMKEKGDIPEGYSVSREKKERFSLILESASTNQTSMYLCASSPTGSYEQYFGPGTRLTVT.

J is TRBJ1-2 and V is TRBV2; D is undetermined. CDR1 and CDR2 from the germline V gene are SNHLY and FYNNEI. This CDR3 comprises 12 residues. V lost 7 bases, J lost 2 bases, and 8 bases lay in between. The CDR3: CASTRRNYGYTF. CDR3 coding DNA: TGTGCCAGCACTAGGCGGAACTATGGCTACACCTTC.

This chain joins TRBV28 and TRBJ2-1; 7 bases agree with TRBD2. V was pared by 4 bases and J by 0 bases, with 6 bases of the junction left unmatched. Germline CDR1 reads MDHEN; CDR2 reads SYDVKM. CDR3 size: 16 residues. The CDR3 sequence: CASSYVRGSSYNEQFF. The CDR3 DNA reads TGTGCCAGCAGTTACGTGCGCGGGAGCTCCTACAATGAGCAGTTCTTC.

CDR3 nucleotide sequence: TGCAGCGTTCTAGCAGAGAACACTGAAGCTTTCTTT. Translated: CSVLAENTEAFF. This chain links TRBV29-1 with TRBJ1-1; no clear D. CDR1 and CDR2 from the germline V gene are SQVTM and ANQGSEA. This CDR3 is built from 12 residues. Trimming stripped 5 bases from V and 1 base from J, with 8 bases between.

The chain joins TRBV6-1 to TRBJ2-7; no reliable D call. CDR1 is MNHNS and CDR2 is SASEGT in the germline V gene. The CDR3 covers 13 residues. V was clipped by 6 bases and J by 3 bases, with 12 bases between them. The CDR3 reads CASSLTNYYEQYF. In DNA form, the CDR3 reads TGTGCCAGCAGCTTGACAAATTACTACGAGCAGTACTTC.

The V call is TRBV5-6, the J call TRBJ1-2; D is possibly TRBD1 (5 bases). CDR1 and CDR2 (germline): SGHDT, YYEEEE. V was trimmed by 4 bases and J by 4 bases, leaving 14 bases between them. This CDR3 region has 14 residues. The CDR3 here is CASSIMWGLYGYTF. For the CDR3, the DNA is TGTGCCAGCAGCATAATGTGGGGCCTCTATGGCTACACCTTC.

This chain connects TRBV25-1 to TRBJ2-2; 8 nucleotides agree with TRBD1. This CDR3 spans 16 amino acids. Germline V CDR1 and CDR2: MGHDK, SYGVNS. V lost 10 bases and J lost 5; bases outside the gene matches: 15. CDR3 nucleotides: TGTGCCACCCGTGCAGGGGGCTGGCTTATGACCGGGGAGCTGTTTTTT. The encoded protein is CATRAGGWLMTGELFF.

The rearrangement uses TRBV7-6 and TRBJ1-5, with no clear D. Per the germline V gene, CDR1 is SGHVS and CDR2 is FNYEAQ. This CDR3 has 13 amino acids. The germline V and J ends were trimmed by 5 bases and 0 bases, with 5 bases remaining between them. The CDR3 nucleotides read TGTGCCAGCAGCGTTAATAGCAATCAGCCCCAGCATTTT. Translation gives CASSVNSNQPQHF.

This clone appeared a single time. The V and J genes are TRBV27 and TRBJ2-7; TRBD2 matches at 10 bases. The CDR3 runs to 15 residues. Unmatched junction bases numbered 0, after V lost 1 base and J lost 0 bases. Germline lookup yields CDR1 MNHEY and CDR2 SMNVEV (reference sequence). The CDR3 reads CASSLLAGGSYEQYF. The CDR3, as DNA: TGTGCCAGCAGTTTATTAGCGGGGGGCTCCTACGAGCAGTACTTC.

V is TRBV27 and J is TRBJ1-1; D is ambiguous. The CDR3 runs to 17 residues. Germline CDR1 is MNHEY and CDR2 is SMNVEV (reference sequence). The V end lost 2 bases, the J end lost 3 bases, and 19 bases lay between the germline ends. In nucleotides, the CDR3 is TGTGCCAGCAGTTTAGAGCGGGCTAGAGAGGAGGACACTGAAGCTTTCTTT. Amino acids: CASSLERAREEDTEAFF.

The V call is TRBV6-6, the J call TRBJ1-5; D is possibly TRBD1 (6 bases). This CDR3 has 16 residues. The V gene's germline CDR1 is MNHNY and CDR2 SVGAGI (reference sequence). V shed 2 bases and J shed 1 base, with 12 bases lying between them. As DNA, the CDR3 is TGTGCCAGCAGTTACCAGTTCGGGACAAGCAATCAGCCCCAGCATTTT. This translates into CASSYQFGTSNQPQHF.

The V call is TRBV4-1, the J call TRBJ2-5; 7 bases are shared with TRBD2. Trimming removed 3 bases from V and 5 bases from J; junction bases left unmatched: 15. Germline CDR1 MGHRA, CDR2 YSYEKL. CDR3 size: 17 residues. CDR3 coding DNA: TGCGCCAGCAGCCATAGCTGGGCTAGCGGATCCCCGGAGACCCAGTACTTC. Amino acid sequence: CASSHSWASGSPETQYF.

The V and J genes are TRBV6-1 and TRBJ1-1; perhaps TRBD1 as D (5 bases). The CDR3 length is 16 residues. V lost 4 bases and J lost 2, with 17 bases in between. Germline V gene lookup returns CDR1 MNHNS and CDR2 SASEGT. The CDR3 coding sequence is TGTGCCAGCAGTGGTTTTTTAAGGGGATATAACACTGAAGCTTTCTTT. As protein: CASSGFLRGYNTEAFF.

V is TRBV4-1 and J is TRBJ2-5; 16 nucleotides align to TRBD2. The ends lost 5 bases at V and 4 bases at J; junction bases unmatched: 13. The CDR3 sequence is 19 residues long. CDR1 and CDR2 (germline): MGHRA, YSYEKL. The CDR3 DNA is TGCGCCAGCAGCTTATTCGGGACTAGCGGGAGGGGGTTTGCAGAGACCCAGTACTTC. It is translated as CASSLFGTSGRGFAETQYF.